This TCR beta chain was identified during a study of T cells in Graves' hyperthyroidism and ophthalmopathy. Overall study findings and caveats: Separation of ophthalmopathy from stable hyperthyroidism was achieved by a 13 V-J model.

This clonotype showed up just a few times. The antigen remains undetermined. The CDR3 totals 16 residues. With 0 bases removed from V and 2 bases from J, the gap between germline ends came to 11 bases. Germline V gene lookup returns CDR1 LGHNA and CDR2 YNFKEQ. For Graves' hyperthyroidism to be stable, ophthalmopathy could not progress within 18 months. Newly diagnosed hyperthyroidism patients aged 18 to 65 years had disease lasting under 2 months. The PBMCs had their origin in around 10 ml of fresh peripheral blood. From RNA transcripts, TCR beta CDR3 regions were amplified. First-round RT-PCR with HTBI primers amplified the TCR CDR3 region. MiXCR, run by TCRdb on the multiplex PCR reads, gives a single entry per CDR3 protein. The table lists under 800,000 distinct CDR3 sequences, 14% of them singletons, with roughly 10% in the top ten.

The TCR was taken from a woman younger than 30 with Graves' hyperthyroidism. The specimen was blood. The rearrangement joins TRBV4-2 to TRBJ2-1, with no clear D. The CDR3 nucleotides read TGTGCCAGCAGCCAAGACCAGACGGTAACCTACAATGAGCAGTTCTTC. Amino acid sequence: CASSQDQTVTYNEQFF.